The sample holds many counts of the clone carrying this T cell receptor beta chain. Its specificity is not known. CDR3-region Arm-PCR and iRepertoire HTBI primers produced the TCR beta libraries. Each CDR3 protein is one row after TCRdb ran MiXCR on the multiplex PCR reads. The sample carries about 240,000 distinct CDR3 sequences, just over 20% recorded once. The sample comes from a study of regulatory T cells in long-lasting Graves disease. Background on the study: Newly diagnosed Graves' patients had under 3 months of antithyroid drugs.

Sample time point: newly diagnosed GD, antithyroid drugs for less than 3 months. There was RNA extracted from PBMCs, and the TCR library was made from it. Notes on the study in general: Persistent patients had a count of shared public clonotypes (around 2,700) that exceeded that of new patients (almost 1,000).

The input for sequencing was peripheral blood mononuclear cells (PBMCs), taken at new diagnosis, from a patient treated with antithyroid drugs. The clonotype comes from a female donor with Graves disease.

CDR3 sequence reads: CSARDQKRGTQYF. The CDR3 bases are TGCAGTGCTAGGGACCAAAAACGGGGTACGCAGTATTTT. This sequence joins TRBV20-1 and TRBJ2-3, with D possibly matching TRBD2 (5 bases). The germline CDR1 and CDR2 sequences are DFQATT and SNEGSKA (reference sequence). The ends were cut back, 3 bases at V and 8 bases at J, with 15 bases in the middle. The CDR3 is 13 amino acids.